The 8 T cell receptor beta chains below come from one sample, sequenced in a study of blood T cells in healthy people across ages. The use of a sample-barcoded 5' primer and a J-beta primer mix characterized a second PCR of roughly 6 to 11 cycles. TCRdb called the 5' RACE reads again in MiXCR, with one record for every CDR3 protein. The repertoire includes about 1.8 million distinct CDR3 sequences, around half of them detected once, and approximately 2.1% sits in the top ten. Sequences were obtained from blood. All receptors come from a woman aged 40 to 50 in good health.

DNA for the CDR3: TGTGCCAGCAGTGAAGAGGTACACTCCTATGGCTACACCTTC. This codes for CASSEEVHSYGYTF. The chain couples TRBV6-1 to TRBJ1-2; D is uncertain. The CDR3 has 14 amino acids. In germline, CDR1 is MNHNS, CDR2 SASEGT. The V end was cut by 1 base, the J end by 4 bases, with 10 bases between.

V and J are TRBV6-5 and TRBJ2-6; D gene uncertain. CDR1 is MNHEY and CDR2 is SVGAGI in the germline V gene. The CDR3 consists of 15 residues. V was shortened by 6 bases and J by 0 bases, with 9 bases between the two germline ends. As DNA, the CDR3 is TGTGCCAGCAGAAACCACCGCTCTGGGGCCAACGTCCTGACTTTC. Encoded protein: CASRNHRSGANVLTF.

CDR3 sequence: CASSLGLATRNEQYF. CDR3 in DNA: TGTGCCAGCAGCCTTGGACTAGCGACTAGAAACGAGCAGTACTTC. The rearrangement joins TRBV7-9 to TRBJ2-7, with TRBD2 identical over 9 bases. The CDR3 is 15 amino acids. Trimming at V came to 5 bases and at J to 5 bases, leaving 10 bases not matched to a gene. Germline CDR1 reads SEHNR; CDR2 reads FQNEAQ (reference sequence).

This chain uses TRBV5-1 with TRBJ2-1, with D perhaps TRBD2 (6 bases). V was clipped by 4 bases and J by 4 bases, with 15 bases between them. This CDR3 has 15 amino acids. Per germline, CDR1 SGHRS and CDR2 YFSETQ. The CDR3 region has the DNA TGCGCCAGCAGCAATACGGGGGAAAGATACAATGAGCAGTTCTTC. Its translation is CASSNTGERYNEQFF.

There are a few counts of this clonotype. The rearrangement joins TRBV12-3 or TRBV12-4 to TRBJ2-7; 8 bases agree with TRBD2. The J segment lost 3 bases and the V segment lost 4 bases, leaving 5 bases of the junction unmatched. There are 14 residues in the CDR3. The CDR3 loop is CASSSRGGGYEQYF. Written as DNA, the CDR3 is TGTGCCAGCAGTTCCCGGGGGGGAGGCTACGAGCAGTACTTC.

J is TRBJ2-3 and V is TRBV24-1, with D perhaps matching TRBD2 (5 bases). This CDR3 has 15 amino acids. CDR1 is KGHDR and CDR2 is SFDVKD in the germline V gene. The V gene lost 4 bases and the J gene lost 2 bases, with 12 bases spanning the gap. The CDR3 is CATSEPGIDTDTQYF. The CDR3 DNA reads TGTGCCACCAGTGAACCCGGGATCGACACAGATACGCAGTATTTT.

In the case of this clonotype: One base away lies a much larger clone, so this may be a sequencing read error. The J gene is TRBJ2-7, the V gene TRBV4-2; D is unclear. The DNA end lines up better with TRBJ2-4; the J call may be wrong. Germline CDR1 LGHNA, CDR2 YNFKEQ. This CDR3 spans 14 amino acids. Here the CDR3 reads CASNQEGAKNIQYF. Written as DNA, the CDR3 is TGTGCCAGCAACCAAGAAGGGGCCAAAAACATTCAGTACTTC.

This sequence joins TRBV27 and TRBJ2-5; 8 bases map to TRBD2. With the DNA end fitting TRBJ2-7 better, the J assignment may be wrong. Germline V CDR1 and CDR2: MNHEY, SMNVEV (reference sequence). The CDR3 is 16 residues long. The CDR3 DNA reads as TGTGCCAGCAGCCCCGAACTAGACGGGGGGGCATACGAGCAGTACTTC. This sequence encodes CASSPELDGGAYEQYF.